The 16 T cell receptor beta chains below were found in one sample sequenced in a study of response to subunit inactivated influenza vaccine. TCRdb used MiXCR to reprocess the RT-PCR reads, holding one entry per CDR3 protein. The sample records almost 600,000 distinct CDR3 sequences, less than 15% being singletons. The source was PBMCs from blood, collected roughly 12 days after vaccination. The source is a man aged 50 to 59 who received an inactivated influenza vaccine.

The gene calls are TRBV29-1 and TRBJ2-1; 8 bases are a match to TRBD1. The germline gives CDR1 SQVTM, CDR2 ANQGSEA. The CDR3 totals 13 residues. Unmatched junction bases numbered 3, after V lost 1 base and J lost 7 bases. CDR3 in amino acids: CSVEGTGRNEQFF. CDR3 in DNA: TGCAGCGTTGAAGGGACAGGGAGGAATGAGCAGTTCTTC.

This clonotype was seen many times. This chain connects TRBV27 to TRBJ2-1, with 10 bases that match TRBD2. Trimming took 5 bases from V and 9 from J; bases not matched to a gene: 4. The CDR3 has 13 amino acids. Per germline, CDR1 MNHEY and CDR2 SMNVEV (reference sequence). CDR3 bases: TGTGCCAGCAGTGGACTAGCGGTTCCTGAGCAGTTCTTC. Protein: CASSGLAVPEQFF.

This clonotype was seen a few times. The gene calls are TRBV7-2 and TRBJ2-5; tentatively, D is TRBD1 (5 bases). Trimming took 1 base from V and 3 from J, leaving 6 bases between them. Per the germline V gene, CDR1 is SGHTA and CDR2 is FQGNSA. The CDR3 length is 13 residues. The DNA for the CDR3 is TGTGCCAGCAGCTTAGTCAGGGAAGAGACCCAGTACTTC. This codes for CASSLVREETQYF. The full variable domain, its missing parts supplied by reference TRBV7-2 and TRBJ2-5, is GAGVSQSPSNKVTEKGKDVELRCDPISGHTALYWYRQSLGQGLEFLIYFQGNSAPDKSGLPSDRFSAERTGGSVSTLTIQRTQQEDSAVYLCASSLVREETQYFGPGTRLLVL.

This clonotype has more than one count but fewer than ten. The CDR3 DNA follows: TGCGCCAGCAGCCAAGAACCCGGGGATACGCAGTATTTT. This encodes CASSQEPGDTQYF. The genes are TRBV4-3 and TRBJ2-3; D is undetermined. CDR1 and CDR2 (germline): LGHNA, YSLEER. CDR3 length: 13 residues. Trimming removed 0 bases from V and 6 bases from J, with 7 bases in between.

This clonotype was seen more than once but under ten times. The chain employs TRBV20-1 and TRBJ2-1, with a tentative D call TRBD2 (5 bases). The CDR3 length is 13 residues. The germline gives CDR1 DFQATT, CDR2 SNEGSKA (reference sequence). Trimming took off 6 bases at V and 4 bases at J, with 13 bases between the two ends. Written as DNA, the CDR3 is TGCAGTGCCAAAAAAGCGGAATACAATGAGCAGTTCTTC. It encodes CSAKKAEYNEQFF.

V is TRBV20-1 and J is TRBJ1-5, with D possibly being TRBD1 (5 bases). This CDR3 contains 14 residues. Trimming took 3 bases from V and 2 from J, leaving 11 bases between them. Germline V gives CDR1 DFQATT, CDR2 SNEGSKA (reference sequence). CDR3 DNA sequence: TGCAGTGCTAGTGGTCAAGGGGGCAATCAGCCCCAGCATTTT. Translating it yields CSASGQGGNQPQHF.

V usage is TRBV25-1 and J usage is TRBJ1-1; D unclear. Germline lookup yields CDR1 MGHDK and CDR2 SYGVNS. Trimming took 3 bases from V and 2 from J, leaving 4 bases between them. This CDR3 has 12 amino acids. CDR3: CASSEGNTEAFF. CDR3 in DNA: TGTGCCAGCAGTGAGGGAAACACTGAAGCTTTCTTT.

The chain joins TRBV7-2 to TRBJ2-3; 8 bases map to TRBD2. With V trimmed by 0 bases and J by 2 bases, 4 bases remained unmatched. The CDR3 spans 16 residues. Germline loops: CDR1 SGHTA, CDR2 FQGNSA. The CDR3 protein is CASSLASGGFTDTQYF. For the CDR3, the DNA is TGTGCCAGCAGCTTAGCGTCGGGGGGGTTCACAGATACGCAGTATTTT.

This clonotype was seen at least ten times. This chain links TRBV7-9 with TRBJ2-5; D gene uncertain. The V end was cut by 2 bases, the J end by 2 bases, with 15 bases between. The CDR3 is 16 amino acids. Germline loops: CDR1 SEHNR, CDR2 FQNEAQ (reference sequence). CDR3 region: CASSLFRHAEQETQYF. The DNA of the CDR3 is TGTGCCAGCAGCTTATTCCGCCACGCCGAGCAAGAGACCCAGTACTTC.

This chain joins TRBV7-9 and TRBJ2-7; no clear D gene. The CDR3 is 11 amino acids. Germline V gene sequence: CDR1 SEHNR, CDR2 FQNEAQ (reference sequence). Trimming took off 5 bases at V and 7 bases at J, with 9 bases between the two ends. The DNA of the CDR3 is TGTGCCAGCAGCACGCTGGGGGAGCAGTACTTC. It yields the protein CASSTLGEQYF. The full variable domain, in which reference TRBV7-9 and TRBJ2-7 provide the parts outside the CDR3, is DTGVSQNPRHKITKRGQNVTFRCDPISEHNRLYWYRQTLGQGPEFLTYFQNEAQLEKSRLLSDRFSAERPKGSFSTLEIQRTEQGDSAMYLCASSTLGEQYFGPGTRLTVT.

The chain combines TRBV14 with TRBJ2-5; 7 bases map to TRBD2. From germline, CDR1 is SGHDN and CDR2 FVKESK. V trimming: 4 bases; J trimming: 4 bases; junction bases outside the gene matches: 3. This CDR3 region has 13 residues. The CDR3 nucleotides read TGTGCCAGCAGCCGATGGGGGGGAGAGACCCAGTACTTC. It specifies CASSRWGGETQYF.

CDR3 sequence: CASSFRTTRTHNNEQFF. CDR3 DNA: TGTGCCAGCAGTTTTAGGACTACCCGAACACATAACAATGAGCAGTTCTTC. The rearrangement links TRBV27 to TRBJ2-1; possibly TRBD2 for D (6 bases). In germline, CDR1 is MNHEY, CDR2 SMNVEV (reference sequence). The germline V and J ends were trimmed by 3 bases and 5 bases, with 20 bases remaining between them. This CDR3 is built from 17 residues.

This clonotype was seen more than once but under ten times. The chain is built from TRBV7-9 and TRBJ1-1; no firm D call. Germline V gene sequence: CDR1 SEHNR, CDR2 FQNEAQ (reference sequence). The CDR3 length is 12 residues. V lost 0 bases and J 7 bases, leaving 6 bases between the germline ends. The CDR3 region has the DNA TGTGCCAGCAGCTTAGCCCAGCTTGAAGCTTTCTTT. It yields the protein CASSLAQLEAFF.

There are a few counts of this clonotype. The V gene is TRBV15, the J gene TRBJ2-1; TRBD2 agrees at 7 bases. V dropped 5 bases and J dropped 6; count of bases not matched to a gene: 13. This CDR3 comprises 16 residues. CDR1 and CDR2 (germline): LNHNV, YYDKDF (reference sequence). CDR3 residues: CATSRTGGSGANEQFF. CDR3 coding DNA: TGTGCCACCAGCCGGACGGGAGGTTCAGGAGCCAATGAGCAGTTCTTC.

The chain uses TRBV7-9 and TRBJ2-3; D unresolved. The germline V gene has CDR1 SEHNR and CDR2 FQNEAQ (reference sequence). The V and J ends lost 2 bases and 6 bases respectively, with 9 bases between them. CDR3 length equals 13 residues. The CDR3 DNA reads TGTGCCAGCAGCTTATTTGGCTCCGATACGCAGTATTTT. Translating it yields CASSLFGSDTQYF.

The gene calls are TRBV5-1 and TRBJ2-3, with 10 nucleotides matching TRBD1. This CDR3 is 17 amino acids long. With 3 bases clipped from V and 4 bases from J, the junction kept 11 bases outside the gene matches. Germline V CDR1 and CDR2: SGHRS, YFSETQ. The CDR3 spells CASSSSGTGEYADTQYF. The CDR3 coding sequence is TGCGCCAGCAGCTCATCCGGGACAGGGGAGTATGCAGATACGCAGTATTTT.